A selection of T cell receptor beta chains follows, all from one sample in a study of cytomegalovirus exposure and HLA in healthy donors. TCRdb's table, derived via immunoSEQ multiplex PCR, lists solely in-frame clones and lacks some. The sample carries about 110,000 clones, 75% recorded once. Sequencing was performed on PBMCs. The source of these receptors is a male donor in good health and CMV-seropositive. Both conserved end residues are part of each CDR3. The D gene is left open where the match is weak. Size is stated for part of the rows, as once, few or many counts, or as a class when the clone is expanded.

d_call,v_call,j_call,clone_size,cdr3_aa,cdr3_nt
-,TRBV5-1,TRBJ1-2,-,CASSLDPGGYGYTF,TGCGCCAGCAGCTTAGACCCGGGAGGCTATGGCTACACCTTC
TRBD1,TRBV27,TRBJ2-7,-,CASRGQVSYEQYF,TGTGCCAGCAGAGGACAGGTATCCTACGAGCAGTACTTC
-,TRBV6-1,TRBJ1-5,-,CASHRGISQPQHF,TGTGCCAGCCATCGGGGGATTTCTCAGCCCCAGCATTTT
TRBD1,TRBV7-8,TRBJ2-7,once,CALGDRGSYEQYF,TGTGCCCTAGGGGACAGGGGATCCTACGAGCAGTACTTC
TRBD2,TRBV28,TRBJ2-7,-,CASKVARDYAYEQYF,TGTGCCAGCAAGGTCGCCCGGGACTATGCCTACGAGCAGTACTTC
TRBD1,TRBV7-2,TRBJ2-7,few,CASRYDRGRLYEQYF,TGTGCCAGCAGATACGACAGGGGGCGGCTCTACGAGCAGTACTTC
TRBD1,TRBV7-2,TRBJ2-7,-,CASSLQGQISYEQYF,TGTGCCAGCAGCTTACAGGGACAGATCTCCTACGAGCAGTACTTC
-,TRBV7-2,TRBJ2-7,-,CASSLTGEQYF,TGTGCCAGCAGCTTAACAGGCGAGCAGTACTTC
-,TRBV28,TRBJ1-5,once,CASIHTQGQPQHF,TGTGCCAGCATCCATACACAGGGTCAGCCCCAGCATTTT
-,TRBV7-9,TRBJ2-5,-,CASSVRGIKYF,TGTGCCAGCAGCGTGCGGGGTATTAAGTACTTC
-,TRBV14,TRBJ2-5,-,CASSQLRGSGAGETQYF,TGTGCCAGCAGCCAACTTCGGGGTAGCGGTGCTGGGGAGACCCAGTACTTC
TRBD2,TRBV2,TRBJ2-1,-,CASRRETSGDNEQFF,TGTGCCAGCAGGAGGGAGACTAGCGGGGACAATGAGCAGTTCTTC
TRBD1,TRBV27,TRBJ2-6,-,CASSFDRGRSGANVLTF,TGTGCCAGCAGTTTTGACAGGGGGCGTTCTGGGGCCAACGTCCTGACTTTC
-,TRBV5-4,TRBJ1-2,-,CASSLLGGRQSYGYTF,TGTGCCAGCAGCTTACTCGGGGGGCGGCAGAGCTATGGCTACACCTTC
-,TRBV5-4,TRBJ2-7,-,CASSFGQPTSGQYF,TGTGCCAGCAGCTTCGGGCAGCCCACGAGCGGGCAGTACTTC
TRBD2,TRBV6-5,TRBJ2-1,-,CASRLAGGLDEQFF,TGTGCCAGCAGACTAGCGGGGGGGTTGGATGAGCAGTTCTTC
TRBD1,TRBV6-4,TRBJ2-1,-,CASSERDRGVPYNEQFF,TGTGCCAGCAGTGAGAGGGACAGAGGGGTGCCCTACAATGAGCAGTTCTTC
TRBD1,TRBV7-2,TRBJ1-5,once,CASSADRNSNQPQHF,TGTGCCAGCAGCGCGGACAGGAATAGCAATCAGCCCCAGCATTTT
TRBD2,TRBV2,TRBJ2-3,-,CASSEPGRGGADTQYF,TGTGCCAGCAGTGAACCTGGGCGGGGGGGCGCAGATACGCAGTATTTT
TRBD1,TRBV7-2,TRBJ2-3,-,CASSSRTGEGDTQYF,TGTGCCAGCAGCTCCCGGACAGGGGAAGGGGATACGCAGTATTTT
-,TRBV19,TRBJ1-5,few,CASSIGQPQHF,TGTGCCAGTAGTATCGGGCAGCCCCAGCATTTT
TRBD1,TRBV5-1,TRBJ1-3,-,CASSRDRGPGNTIYF,TGCGCCAGCAGCCGGGACAGGGGGCCTGGAAACACCATATATTTT
TRBD2,TRBV5-1,TRBJ2-5,-,CASSPERSGSGETQYF,TGCGCCAGCAGCCCCGAAAGGAGCGGGAGTGGAGAGACCCAGTACTTC
TRBD2,TRBV29-1,TRBJ2-1,-,CSVDGLAGATYNEQFF,TGCAGCGTTGACGGACTAGCGGGCGCCACCTACAATGAGCAGTTCTTC
-,TRBV7-2,TRBJ2-5,-,CASSLIIRETQYF,TGTGCCAGCAGCTTAATCATCCGGGAGACCCAGTACTTC
-,TRBV9,TRBJ1-1,once,CASSGGGGKAFF,TGTGCCAGCAGCGGAGGTGGGGGGAAAGCTTTCTTT
-,TRBV7-7,TRBJ2-1,-,CASSNSQGREQFF,TGTGCTAGCAGCAATTCCCAGGGCAGGGAGCAGTTCTTC
TRBD2,TRBV13,TRBJ2-7,-,CASSLRTSGGLSEQYF,TGTGCCAGCAGCTTACGAACTAGCGGGGGGCTCTCCGAGCAGTACTTC
TRBD1,TRBV4-2,TRBJ1-5,few,CASSHNRGSGQPQHF,TGTGCCAGCAGCCACAACAGGGGTTCTGGTCAGCCCCAGCATTTT
-,TRBV6-5,TRBJ1-5,-,CASREQGINQPQHF,TGTGCCAGCAGGGAACAGGGAATTAATCAGCCCCAGCATTTT
-,TRBV9,TRBJ2-7,-,CASSPQGYEQYF,TGTGCCAGCAGCCCCCAGGGCTACGAGCAGTACTTC
-,TRBV28,TRBJ1-6,medium-sized,CATRDGGSPLHF,TGTGCCACACGGGACGGGGGTTCACCCCTCCACTTT
TRBD1,TRBV6-4,TRBJ1-6,many,CASSVGQGDNSPLHF,TGTGCCAGCAGTGTAGGACAGGGGGATAATTCACCCCTCCACTTT
-,TRBV5-1,TRBJ2-7,-,CASSLVPGIITEQYF,TGCGCCAGCAGCTTGGTGCCAGGGATAATTACGGAGCAGTACTTC
TRBD2,TRBV7-3,TRBJ2-5,-,CASSLRGGVETQYF,TGTGCCAGCAGCTTAAGGGGGGGGGTGGAGACCCAGTACTTC
-,TRBV28,TRBJ2-7,-,CASSFRDWTYEQYF,TGTGCCAGCAGTTTCCGGGACTGGACCTACGAGCAGTACTTC
TRBD2,TRBV6-1,TRBJ2-7,-,CASSGGLAQVEQYF,TGTGCCAGCAGTGGGGGACTAGCCCAAGTTGAGCAGTACTTC
-,TRBV19,TRBJ2-1,-,CASSMRDSLYNEQFF,TGTGCCAGTAGTATGCGGGACAGCTTATACAATGAGCAGTTCTTC
-,TRBV30,TRBJ2-2,-,CAWSAGTGELFF,TGTGCCTGGAGCGCAGGAACCGGGGAGCTGTTTTTT
-,TRBV5-4,TRBJ2-7,few,CASSLDLSSYEQYF,TGTGCCAGCAGCTTGGACCTGAGCTCCTACGAGCAGTACTTC
TRBD1,TRBV19,TRBJ2-3,-,CASSSTGADTQYF,TGTGCCAGTAGTTCTACAGGGGCAGATACGCAGTATTTT
TRBD1,TRBV28,TRBJ1-5,once,CASSPPGQVLELHF,TGTGCCAGCAGTCCACCGGGACAGGTTTTAGAGTTGCATTTT
-,TRBV6-5,TRBJ1-5,-,CASSRTPGGPQPQHF,TGTGCCAGCAGTCGCACTCCGGGGGGTCCTCAGCCCCAGCATTTT
-,TRBV4-3,TRBJ2-3,-,CASSQDRFTDTQYF,TGCGCCAGCAGCCAAGACAGATTCACAGATACGCAGTATTTT
-,TRBV7-2,TRBJ1-2,-,CASSLDTRGNYGYTF,TGTGCCAGCAGCTTAGATACCAGGGGAAACTATGGCTACACCTTC
-,TRBV13,TRBJ2-3,-,CASSLPVDTQYF,TGTGCCAGCAGCTTACCTGTAGATACGCAGTATTTT
TRBD1,TRBV10-3,TRBJ1-2,few,CAISESAPGQGIVRSGYTF,TGTGCCATCAGTGAGTCTGCCCCGGGACAGGGGATAGTCCGGTCCGGCTACACCTTC
TRBD1,TRBV7-2,TRBJ1-4,-,CASSLERQGVEKLFF,TGTGCCAGCAGCTTAGAAAGACAGGGAGTTGAAAAACTGTTTTTT
-,TRBV5-8,TRBJ1-1,-,CASSEDSSPEAFF,TGTGCCAGCAGTGAGGACTCATCCCCTGAAGCTTTCTTT